This T cell receptor beta chain came from a study of T-cell memory formation after mild COVID-19. Points from the study as a whole: Clones shrinking from day 15 to 85 showed even CD4/CD8 mixes; later expanders tilted CD4+.

One entry per CDR3 protein, called by TCRdb with MiXCR from the 5' RACE reads. This sample has about 310,000 distinct CDR3 sequences, with about 15% found just once. Between the trimmed V and J ends, which lost 6 bases and 13 bases, there was a span of 15 bases. The length of the CDR3 is 12 residues. Regarding this clonotype: What it recognizes is unknown.

The chain recombines TRBV12-3 or TRBV12-4 with TRBJ1-4, with a tentative D call TRBD1 (5 bases). The receptor was isolated from a man aged 18 to 35 who had mild COVID-19 (a few samples of this study predate the infection). Cell type and time point are not known. The specimen was PBMCs or a T cell subset sorted from them (not recorded which). The CDR3: CASSPTSRALFF. The CDR3 DNA follows: TGTGCCAGCAGCCCTACGTCCAGGGCACTGTTTTTT.